This TCR beta chain is drawn from a study of blood T cells in healthy people across ages. Study-level information: About one barcoded beta molecule per two T cells was captured by template switching. Study-wide points: Greater diversity and more naive CD4+ cells were seen in long-lived donors than in aged donors. What prevented conclusive comparison of naive and antigen-experienced cells was that PBMCs were unsorted.

Primers used in a second PCR of about 7 to 12 cycles were a sample-barcoded 5' primer and a J-beta primer mix. One entry per CDR3 protein results from TCRdb running MiXCR on the 5' RACE reads. The sample lists about 770,000 distinct CDR3 sequences; approximately 48% were seen once. In germline, CDR1 is LGHNA, CDR2 YSLEER. Trimming took 0 bases from V and 0 from J; bases not matched to a gene: 8. The CDR3 is 18 residues long. This clonotype was seen many times. Its antigen is not identified. V gene TRBV4-3 combines with J gene TRBJ2-4, with 7 nucleotides matching TRBD1. Specimen: blood. This TCR was recovered from a man between 60 and 75 years old in good health. CDR3: CASSQEVRQGLAKNIQYF. For the CDR3, the DNA is TGCGCCAGCAGCCAAGAGGTCAGACAGGGCCTAGCCAAAAACATTCAGTACTTC.